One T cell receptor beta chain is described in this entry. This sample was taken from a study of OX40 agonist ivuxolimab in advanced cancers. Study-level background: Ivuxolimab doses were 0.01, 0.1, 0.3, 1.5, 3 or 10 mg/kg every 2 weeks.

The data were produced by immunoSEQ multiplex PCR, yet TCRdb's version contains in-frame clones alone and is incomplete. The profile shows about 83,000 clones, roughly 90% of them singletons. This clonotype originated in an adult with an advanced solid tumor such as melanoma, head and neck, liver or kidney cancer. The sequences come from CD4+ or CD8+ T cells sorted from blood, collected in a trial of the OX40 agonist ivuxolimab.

CDR3 loop: CASSLDGRTTDTQYF. In DNA, the CDR3 is TGTGCCAGCAGCTTAGATGGAAGAACCACAGATACGCAGTATTTT. The rearrangement links TRBV7-2 to TRBJ2-3; D is uncertain. The CDR3 runs 15 residues. Germline lookup yields CDR1 SGHTA and CDR2 FQGNSA. V lost 1 base, J lost 2 bases, and 10 bases lay in between.